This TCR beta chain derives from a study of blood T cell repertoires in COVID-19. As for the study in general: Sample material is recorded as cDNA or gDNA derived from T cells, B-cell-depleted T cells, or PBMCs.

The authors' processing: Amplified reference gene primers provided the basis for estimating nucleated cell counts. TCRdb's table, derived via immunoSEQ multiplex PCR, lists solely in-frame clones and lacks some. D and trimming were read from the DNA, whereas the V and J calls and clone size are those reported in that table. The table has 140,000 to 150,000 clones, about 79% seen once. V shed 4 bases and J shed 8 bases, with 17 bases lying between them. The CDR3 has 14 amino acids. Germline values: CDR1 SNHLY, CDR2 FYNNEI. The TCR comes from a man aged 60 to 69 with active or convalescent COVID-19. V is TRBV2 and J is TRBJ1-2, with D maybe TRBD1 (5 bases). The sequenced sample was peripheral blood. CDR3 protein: CASSALKGRSGYTF. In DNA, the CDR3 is TGTGCCAGCAGTGCCCTCAAGGGGAGGAGCGGCTACACCTTC.